These 7 T cell receptor beta chains were sequenced from one sample in a study of shared clonotypes between healthy human individuals. TCRdb keeps only in-frame clones here, not all; method: immunoSEQ multiplex PCR. The table includes about 770,000 clones, around 77% detected once. The source material was memory CD4+ T cells sorted from blood. As for subset: CD45RA-negative fraction. The receptor source for this set is a woman between 25 and 40 years old in good health.

This clone was counted a single time. This chain links TRBV11-2 with TRBJ2-4, with D tentatively TRBD2 (6 bases). V gave up 4 bases and J gave up 9 bases, with 19 bases separating them. The CDR3 is 15 residues long. Germline CDR1 SGHAT, CDR2 FQNNGV. The CDR3 region is CASSSLRERASIQYF. The CDR3 nucleotides are TGTGCCAGCAGCTCCCTACGGGAGCGGGCATCCATTCAGTACTTC.

CDR3 nucleotide sequence: TGTGCCAGCTCACCACAGGAGGGCGAGCAGTACTTC. This encodes CASSPQEGEQYF. This sequence joins TRBV18 and TRBJ2-7, with D possibly matching TRBD2 (6 bases). Per germline, CDR1 KGHSH and CDR2 LQKENI. V lost 1 base, J lost 6 bases, and 7 bases lay in between. The CDR3 sequence is 12 residues long.

The chain joins TRBV28 to TRBJ2-7; 12 bases map to TRBD2. The CDR3 has 16 amino acids. CDR1 and CDR2 from the germline V gene are MDHEN and SYDVKM. V dropped 5 bases and J dropped 4; count of bases not matched to a gene: 9. The CDR3 loop is CASSPETSGRLYEQYF. The CDR3 DNA is TGTGCCAGCAGTCCCGAGACTAGCGGGAGATTGTACGAGCAGTACTTC.

This clone turned up a few times. One end of the junction is discordant with germline, which a read error may explain. The V call is TRBV29-1, the J call TRBJ2-7; D unclear. Germline lookup yields CDR1 SQVTM and CDR2 ANQGSEA. The CDR3 is made up of 14 amino acids. The CDR3 bases are TGCAGCGTAGAAGATCCAACCCGCTCCTACGAGCAGTACTTC. This encodes CSVEDPTRSYEQYF.

This rearrangement joins TRBV6-1 to TRBJ2-3, with D possibly TRBD1 on 7 matching bases. Trimming pared 6 bases from V and 9 bases from J, leaving 19 bases between. This CDR3 has 14 amino acids. CDR1 and CDR2 from the germline V gene are MNHNS and SASEGT. The CDR3 DNA follows: TGTGCCAGCAGGGAGGGGGCGGGATTGCCGACGCAGTATTTT. Its translation: CASREGAGLPTQYF.

The rearrangement links TRBV5-1 to TRBJ2-3, with D unresolved. Per the germline V gene, CDR1 is SGHRS and CDR2 is YFSETQ. The CDR3 sequence is 14 residues long. V gave up 0 bases and J gave up 6 bases, with 11 bases separating them. In DNA, the CDR3 is TGCGCCAGCAGCTTGGACGTTGAGGTGGATACGCAGTATTTT. This translates into CASSLDVEVDTQYF.

The V call is TRBV4-1, the J call TRBJ2-2; D possibly uses TRBD1 or TRBD2 (6 bases each). Per the germline V gene, CDR1 is MGHRA and CDR2 is YSYEKL. This CDR3 is built from 21 residues. The ends were cut back, 4 bases at V and 1 base at J, with 28 bases in the middle. This chain's CDR3 is CASSRGTGTIGGLGNTGELFF. DNA for the CDR3: TGCGCCAGCAGCCGCGGAACCGGGACAATAGGGGGACTTGGGAACACCGGGGAGCTGTTTTTT.